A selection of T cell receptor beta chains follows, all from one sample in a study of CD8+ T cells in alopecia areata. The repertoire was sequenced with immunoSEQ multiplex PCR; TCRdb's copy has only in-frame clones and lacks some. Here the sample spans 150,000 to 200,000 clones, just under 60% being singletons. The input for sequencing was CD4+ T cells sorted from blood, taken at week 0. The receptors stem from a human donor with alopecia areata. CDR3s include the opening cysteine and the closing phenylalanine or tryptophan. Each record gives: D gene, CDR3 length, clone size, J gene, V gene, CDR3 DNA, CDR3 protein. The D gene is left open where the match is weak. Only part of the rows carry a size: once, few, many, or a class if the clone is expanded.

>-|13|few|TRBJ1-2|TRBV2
TGTGCCAGCAGAGCAGGACACGGCTATGGCTACACCTTC
CASRAGHGYGYTF
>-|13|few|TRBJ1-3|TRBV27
TGTGCCATCTCCCAGTCCTCCGGAAACACCATATATTTT
CAISQSSGNTIYF
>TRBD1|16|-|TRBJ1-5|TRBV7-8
TGTGCCAGCAGCTACTTATACAGGGGGGGCAATCAGCCCCAGCATTTT
CASSYLYRGGNQPQHF
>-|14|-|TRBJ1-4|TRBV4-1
TGCGCCAGCAGCCCCCTGGTGGGGGTCGAAAAACTGTTTTTT
CASSPLVGVEKLFF
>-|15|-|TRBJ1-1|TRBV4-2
TGTGCCAGCAGCCAAGATACTGGGAAGAACACTGAAGCTTTCTTT
CASSQDTGKNTEAFF
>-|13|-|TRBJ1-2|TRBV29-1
TGCAGCGTTGATAGTACGCCTTGGGCTGGCTACACCTTC
CSVDSTPWAGYTF
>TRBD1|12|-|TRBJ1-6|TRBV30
TGTGCCCATCGGGACAGTGATTTACCCCTCCACTTT
CAHRDSDLPLHF
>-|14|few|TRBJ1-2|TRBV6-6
TGTGCCAGCAGCCGACGACAGGTCGCGTATGGCTACACCTTC
CASSRRQVAYGYTF
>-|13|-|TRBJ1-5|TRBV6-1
TGTGCCAGCGCAATGGTAGTGCAGGAGCCCCAGCATTTT
CASAMVVQEPQHF
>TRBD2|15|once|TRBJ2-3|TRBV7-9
TGTGCCAGCAGGCATGGGAGTCCGGGAGGAGATACGCAGTATTTT
CASRHGSPGGDTQYF
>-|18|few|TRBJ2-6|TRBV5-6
TGCGCCAGCAGCTTGGATCTATCACCAATCTCTGGGGCCAACGTCCTGACTTTC
CASSLDLSPISGANVLTF
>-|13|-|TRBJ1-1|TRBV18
TGTGCCAGCTCACCACCGAGCGGACGAGAAGCTTTCTTT
CASSPPSGREAFF
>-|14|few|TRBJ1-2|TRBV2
TGTGCCAGCAGTGAGGGGCTTGGTCGCTATGGCTACACCTTC
CASSEGLGRYGYTF
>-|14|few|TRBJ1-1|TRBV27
TGTGCCAGCAGTTTCGGACATCTGAACACTGAAGCTTTCTTT
CASSFGHLNTEAFF
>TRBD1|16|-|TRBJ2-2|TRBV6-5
TGTGCCAGCAGTTCAGGGGACAGGGTATCCACCGGGGAGCTGTTTTTT
CASSSGDRVSTGELFF
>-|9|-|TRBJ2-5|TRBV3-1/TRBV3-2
TGTGCCACCGGGGAGACCCAGTACTTC
CATGETQYF
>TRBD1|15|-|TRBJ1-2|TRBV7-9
TGTGCCAGCAGCACCACAGGGGGTGCCAACTATGGCTACACCTTC
CASSTTGGANYGYTF
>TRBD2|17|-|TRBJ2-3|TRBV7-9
TGTGCCAGCAGCACGACGACCCTAGCGGGGGGGCCAGATACGCAGTATTTT
CASSTTTLAGGPDTQYF
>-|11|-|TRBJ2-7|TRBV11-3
TGTGCCAGCAGCTTAACAGCGGAGCAGTACTTC
CASSLTAEQYF
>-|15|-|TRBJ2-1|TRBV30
TGTGCCTGGAGTAAAGCAGGGTTTCGGGGCAATGAGCAGTTCTTC
CAWSKAGFRGNEQFF
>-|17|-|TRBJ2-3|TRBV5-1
TGCGCCAGCAGCCCGCCCCAAGTTAGGGATATCATAGATACGCAGTATTTT
CASSPPQVRDIIDTQYF
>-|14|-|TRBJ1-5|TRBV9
TGTGCCAGCAGCGTAGGGTTAAGAAATCAGCCCCAGCATTTT
CASSVGLRNQPQHF
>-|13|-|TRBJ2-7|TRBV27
TGTGCCAGCAGACAACAGGGATGGTACGAGCAGTACTTC
CASRQQGWYEQYF
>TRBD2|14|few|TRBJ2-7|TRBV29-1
TGCAGCGTTGAATCTAGCGGGGGCTCCTACGAGCAGTACTTC
CSVESSGGSYEQYF
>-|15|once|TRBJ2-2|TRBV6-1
TGTGCCAGCAAGGCACGGTCGGGAAACACCGGGGAGCTGTTTTTT
CASKARSGNTGELFF
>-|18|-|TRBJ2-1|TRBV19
TGTGCCAGTACCCCATGGGGAACCGAGACAGACTCCTACAATGAGCAGTTCTTC
CASTPWGTETDSYNEQFF
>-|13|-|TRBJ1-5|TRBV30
TGTGCCTGGAGTGTAACAGGCCATCAGCCCCAGCATTTT
CAWSVTGHQPQHF
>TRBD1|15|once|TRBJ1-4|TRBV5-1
TGCGCCAGCAGCCCGCGGACAGGGGGGAATGAAAAACTGTTTTTT
CASSPRTGGNEKLFF
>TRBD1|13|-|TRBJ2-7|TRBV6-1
TGTGCCAGCAGTGCAGGGACAGGGGTCGGTCAGTACTTC
CASSAGTGVGQYF
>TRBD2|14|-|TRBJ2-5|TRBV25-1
TGTGCCAGCAGTGAACTAGCGGGCCAAGAGACCCAGTACTTC
CASSELAGQETQYF
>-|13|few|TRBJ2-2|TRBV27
TGTGCCAGCAGTTTATCCGGGGCCGGGGAGCTGTTTTTT
CASSLSGAGELFF
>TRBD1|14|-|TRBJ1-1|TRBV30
TGTGCCTGGAGTGAATATAGGGACAGGGCTGAAGCTTTCTTT
CAWSEYRDRAEAFF
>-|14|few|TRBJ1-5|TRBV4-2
TGTGCCACCTCGATAGGGGAAGGAAATCAGCCCCAGCATTTT
CATSIGEGNQPQHF
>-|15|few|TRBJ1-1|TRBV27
TGTGCCAGCAGTTTATCCGGTTTCTTAGGCACTGAAGCTTTCTTT
CASSLSGFLGTEAFF
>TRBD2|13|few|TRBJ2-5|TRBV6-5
TGTGCCAGCAGTCAAACTAGCGGGGAGACCCAGTACTTC
CASSQTSGETQYF
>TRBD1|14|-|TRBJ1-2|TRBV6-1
TGTGCCAGCAGGGTGGACAGGCCTAGCTATGGCTACACCTTC
CASRVDRPSYGYTF
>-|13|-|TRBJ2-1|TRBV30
TGTGCCTGGAGAGGGCAGGTCTACAATGAGCAGTTCTTC
CAWRGQVYNEQFF
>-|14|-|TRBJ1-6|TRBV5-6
TGTGCCAGCAGCTTGGTAGGGGTGAATTCACCCCTCCACTTT
CASSLVGVNSPLHF
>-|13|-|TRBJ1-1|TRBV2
TGTGCCAGCAGTGGGCAGGTGAACACTGAAGCTTTCTTT
CASSGQVNTEAFF
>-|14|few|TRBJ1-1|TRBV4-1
TGCGCCAGCAGCCAACAACTGGGGGACACTGAAGCTTTCTTT
CASSQQLGDTEAFF
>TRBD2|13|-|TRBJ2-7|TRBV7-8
TGTGCCAGCAGCTTAGGGCGCGGGGGCGAGCAGTACTTC
CASSLGRGGEQYF